In this sample, the clone carrying this T cell receptor beta chain turned up once. Its antigen is not identified. Trimming pared 1 base from V and 8 bases from J, leaving 14 bases between. The germline V gene encodes CDR1 MDHEN and CDR2 SYDVKM. The CDR3 is 14 residues long. TCRdb re-analysed the reads in MiXCR, keeping a single row per CDR3 protein. The sample includes 550,000 to 700,000 distinct CDR3 sequences, approximately 40% seen only once; the top ten take roughly 50%. This sample is drawn from a study of T cell repertoires in cytomegalovirus infection. The chain combines TRBV28 with TRBJ1-2; the D is unclear. This TCR derives from a human donor in good health (CMV status not recorded). Some clones in this sample may be carry-over from other donors' samples. Material: cultured PBMCs, obtained from culture after CMV antigen stimulation. The CDR3 DNA is TGTGCCAGCAGTTTATCGGCACCCTCGAGGGGCTACACCTTC. It is translated as CASSLSAPSRGYTF.